This T cell receptor beta chain was observed in a study of blood T cell repertoires in COVID-19. Study summary: Samples taken during acute and convalescent COVID-19 were collected in the United States, Italy and Spain. The analysed material was cDNA or gDNA that came from T cells, B-cell-depleted T cells, or PBMCs.

As processed by the authors: Reference gene primer amplification gave nucleated cell count estimates. Clones were read by immunoSEQ multiplex PCR, and TCRdb kept only the in-frame ones, dropping some. V, J and clone size are those of that table, while D and trimming were read from the DNA. The table records approximately 200,000 clones, roughly 79% of them present only once. V was clipped by 0 bases and J by 0 bases, with 9 bases between them. The CDR3 is 17 residues long. The germline CDR1 and CDR2 sequences are LGHNA and YNFKEQ. The chain is built from TRBV4-2 and TRBJ1-6; maybe TRBD1 (6 bases). Sequencing was performed on peripheral blood. The clonotype comes from a man in his 60s with active or convalescent COVID-19. CDR3 in amino acids: CASSQEQGSSYNSPLHF. CDR3 DNA: TGTGCCAGCAGCCAAGAACAGGGAAGCTCCTATAATTCACCCCTCCACTTT.